The next 28 T cell receptor beta chains were all read from a single sample in a study of spatial heterogeneity in lung cancer. Time point noted: sample taken at primary tumor resection. Whole RNA was taken from tumor, nontumor lung or frozen PBMC; it was then sequenced unsorted. TCRdb redid the calling of the 5' RACE reads with MiXCR, one entry per CDR3 protein. The sample lists about 50,000 distinct CDR3 sequences, 7.5% to 8% occurring once. The starting material was PBMCs, obtained at surgery. All receptors come from a female donor with early-stage non-small cell lung cancer.

The sample holds many counts of this clonotype. Its ends do not fully match the called genes, so a read error is possible. Here the CDR3 DNA reads TGTGCCATCAGTGAGTCCCGGTCTAATGAAAAACTGCTTTTT. The encoded protein is CAISESRSNEKLLF. This sequence joins TRBV10-3 and TRBJ1-4, with D unclear. CDR3 length: 14 residues. Per germline, CDR1 ENHRY and CDR2 SYGVKD.

There are many counts of this clonotype. This sequence joins TRBV28 and TRBJ2-2; D is perhaps TRBD1 (6 bases). CDR1 is MDHEN, CDR2 SYDVKM, per germline. V was clipped by 5 bases and J by 0 bases, with 16 bases between them. The CDR3 is 17 amino acids. CDR3 in amino acids: CASSTHAGTTNTGELFF. CDR3 DNA sequence: TGTGCCAGCAGTACCCATGCCGGGACAACGAACACCGGGGAGCTGTTTTTT.

Many counts were recorded for this clonotype. DNA for the CDR3: TGCGCCAGCAGCCAAGACCCCCGATTCCCCGGGGAGCTGTTTTTT. This gives the protein CASSQDPRFPGELFF. This rearrangement joins TRBV4-3 to TRBJ2-2; no clear D gene. Germline V gene data show CDR1 as LGHNA and CDR2 as YSLEER. This CDR3 spans 15 amino acids. V was clipped by 0 bases and J by 6 bases, with 11 bases between them.

This clonotype has ten or more counts. The chain employs TRBV28 and TRBJ1-2, with TRBD1 identical over 8 bases. V lost 4 bases and J lost 2; bases outside the gene matches: 9. Looked up from germline, CDR1 is MDHEN and CDR2 is SYDVKM. The CDR3 is made up of 16 amino acids. The CDR3 DNA follows: TGTGCCAGCAGTTCAGATCCCACAGGGGGAAACTATGGCTACACCTTC. As protein: CASSSDPTGGNYGYTF.

The table lists this clonotype with a few counts. This chain connects TRBV11-2 to TRBJ2-2; unclear D gene. The CDR3 extends over 15 amino acids. V shed 5 bases and J shed 3 bases, with 13 bases lying between them. Germline values: CDR1 SGHAT, CDR2 FQNNGV. CDR3 DNA: TGTGCCAGCAGCCCTCTCCGTGGGTACACCGGGGAGCTGTTTTTT. This encodes CASSPLRGYTGELFF.

This clonotype was observed at least ten times. The chain employs TRBV5-1 and TRBJ1-2; D may be TRBD1 (5 bases). This CDR3 is built from 18 residues. V was shortened by 4 bases and J by 2 bases, with 24 bases between the two germline ends. The germline V gene encodes CDR1 SGHRS and CDR2 YFSETQ. The CDR3 DNA follows: TGCGCCAGCAGCATTTCCCCCGGGGACCGCTCGGCCAACTATGGCTACACCTTC. Residues: CASSISPGDRSANYGYTF.

The rearrangement uses TRBV29-1 and TRBJ2-6, with unresolved D. The V end lost 5 bases, the J end lost 2 bases, and 10 bases lay between the germline ends. The CDR3 length is 14 residues. The germline gives CDR1 SQVTM, CDR2 ANQGSEA. The CDR3: CSVLKAAGANVLTF. The DNA for the CDR3 is TGCAGCGTTCTTAAGGCAGCTGGGGCCAACGTCCTGACTTTC.

This clonotype showed up many times. V usage is TRBV3-2 and J usage is TRBJ2-7; TRBD1, as called in the table, went unchecked against the DNA. TRBV3-2 is flagged as a pseudogene. The CDR3 has 15 residues. CDR3 DNA sequence: TGTGCCAGCAGCCCCCCGACAGGGTACTCTACCGAGCAGTACTTC. Amino acids: CASSPPTGYSTEQYF.

The sample holds many counts of this clonotype. The genes are TRBV12-3 or TRBV12-4 and TRBJ2-7; D is unresolved. V lost 5 bases, J lost 2 bases, and 19 bases lay in between. The CDR3 runs to 16 residues. DNA for the CDR3: TGTGCCAGCAGTCCCAAGGACCGACCCCTCCCCTACGAGCAGTACTTC. As protein: CASSPKDRPLPYEQYF.

This clonotype was counted between two and nine times. This chain connects TRBV20-1 to TRBJ1-1; D may be TRBD1 (5 bases). The CDR3 length is 13 residues. Germline V gene lookup returns CDR1 DFQATT and CDR2 SNEGSKA (reference sequence). Deletions cut 0 bases from V and 8 bases from J, with 13 bases between. CDR3 nucleotide sequence: TGCAGTGCTAGAGATCCAAACCAGGGCGAAGCTTTCTTT. Translated: CSARDPNQGEAFF.

At least ten counts were recorded for this clonotype. This sequence joins TRBV11-2 and TRBJ2-3, with D maybe TRBD2 (6 bases). Germline V gene lookup returns CDR1 SGHAT and CDR2 FQNNGV. The V end was cut by 1 base, the J end by 2 bases, with 13 bases between. The CDR3 covers 16 residues. The CDR3 nucleotides read TGTGCCAGCAGCTTAGTGGCGGGGAGCATCACAGATACGCAGTATTTT. It translates to CASSLVAGSITDTQYF.

The rearrangement uses TRBV7-2 and TRBJ2-7; D ambiguous. The CDR3 runs to 13 residues. Germline values: CDR1 SGHTA, CDR2 FQGNSA. With 6 bases removed from V and 2 bases from J, the gap between germline ends came to 11 bases. CDR3 bases: TGTGCCAGCAGAGACCCAGGCCCCTACGAGCAGTACTTC. This encodes CASRDPGPYEQYF.

This rearrangement joins TRBV19 to TRBJ2-2, with TRBD2 as a possible D gene (5 bases). Germline CDR1 is LNHDA and CDR2 is SQIVND (reference sequence). Trimming pared 3 bases from V and 0 bases from J, leaving 8 bases between. The CDR3 has 15 amino acids. The CDR3, as DNA: TGTGCCAGTAGTATGGACGGGGCGAACACCGGGGAGCTGTTTTTT. It codes for CASSMDGANTGELFF.

There are a few counts of this clonotype. The rearrangement links TRBV6-2 or TRBV6-3 to TRBJ2-7, with a tentative D call TRBD2 (6 bases). The germline V gene has CDR1 MNHEY and CDR2 SVGEGT. Trimming shortened V by 5 bases and J by 2 bases, and 16 bases separated the two germline ends. The CDR3 runs to 15 residues. CDR3 sequence (DNA): TGTGCCAGCAGTCCCGGAGGGACGGCAACCTACGAGCAGTACTTC. Translated: CASSPGGTATYEQYF.

The chain is built from TRBV12-3 or TRBV12-4 and TRBJ1-1, with 9 bases fitting TRBD1. Unmatched junction bases numbered 9, after V lost 4 bases and J lost 0 bases. The CDR3 totals 17 residues. CDR3 DNA sequence: TGTGCCAGCAGTTCTAGAGGTGGGGACAGGGTGAACACTGAAGCTTTCTTT. It specifies CASSSRGGDRVNTEAFF.

This clonotype was counted many times. The rearrangement uses TRBV6-1 and TRBJ2-1, with D tentatively TRBD1 (6 bases). Trimming left V 6 bases short and J 2 bases short, with 11 bases between. Germline V CDR1 and CDR2: MNHNS, SASEGT. The length of the CDR3 is 14 residues. CDR3 loop: CASSDGQTYNEQFF. CDR3 bases: TGTGCCAGCAGCGATGGACAGACCTACAATGAGCAGTTCTTC.

Ten or more counts support this clonotype. The chain has TRBV7-9 and TRBJ1-1; no firm D call. The CDR3 totals 12 residues. The germline CDR1 and CDR2 sequences are SEHNR and FQNEAQ (reference sequence). Trimming took off 1 base at V and 7 bases at J, with 7 bases between the two ends. Here the CDR3 reads CASSLGRIEAFF. CDR3 sequence (DNA): TGTGCCAGCAGCTTAGGCAGAATTGAAGCTTTCTTT.

This clonotype was counted only a few times. V is TRBV9 and J is TRBJ1-2; D might be TRBD1 (6 bases). V was pared by 0 bases and J by 6 bases, with 12 bases between. This CDR3 is 14 amino acids long. From germline, CDR1 is SGDLS and CDR2 YYNGEE. CDR3 loop: CASSVGPGVDGYTF. The CDR3 DNA is TGTGCCAGCAGCGTAGGACCAGGGGTCGATGGCTACACCTTC.

The chain links TRBV6-6 to TRBJ1-1; D perhaps matches TRBD1 (6 bases). V was pared by 6 bases and J by 3 bases, with 14 bases between. CDR3 length: 14 amino acids. Germline V gene sequence: CDR1 MNHNY, CDR2 SVGAGI (reference sequence). The CDR3 DNA follows: TGTGCCAGCAGACATTCGGGGGCTGACACTGAAGCTTTCTTT. Its translation is CASRHSGADTEAFF.

This clonotype appeared many times. J is TRBJ1-1 and V is TRBV12-3 or TRBV12-4, with unresolved D. The CDR3 extends over 11 amino acids. V was shortened by 2 bases and J by 12 bases, with 10 bases between the two germline ends. The CDR3, as DNA: TGTGCCAGCAGTTTAAAATGGTGGTCTTTCTTT. Translated: CASSLKWWSFF.

This clonotype has a handful of counts. V and J are TRBV7-9 and TRBJ2-7; 7 bases are shared with TRBD2. Germline loops: CDR1 SEHNR, CDR2 FQNEAQ (reference sequence). V lost 4 bases, J lost 4 bases, and 4 bases stayed unmatched. The CDR3 extends over 13 amino acids. The CDR3 loop reads CASSSPGGYEQYF. CDR3 coding DNA: TGTGCCAGCAGCTCCCCGGGGGGATACGAGCAGTACTTC.

The V call is TRBV7-9, the J call TRBJ1-2; D remains unclear. The CDR3 covers 14 residues. V gave up 7 bases and J gave up 2 bases, with 14 bases separating them. Germline V gene data show CDR1 as SEHNR and CDR2 as FQNEAQ (reference sequence). CDR3 DNA sequence: TGTGCCAGCATCCCGCCATTCCAAAACTATGGCTACACCTTC. As protein: CASIPPFQNYGYTF.

This clonotype was detected a few times. The chain employs TRBV7-9 and TRBJ2-1, with D tentatively TRBD2 (6 bases). V lost 6 bases, J lost 9 bases, and 9 bases lay in between. Germline V gene data show CDR1 as SEHNR and CDR2 as FQNEAQ (reference sequence). This CDR3 contains 11 residues. The CDR3, as DNA: TGTGCCAGCAGGAGGGAGGTTGAGCAGTTCTTC. Protein product: CASRREVEQFF.

This clonotype has ten or more counts. V is TRBV5-1 and J is TRBJ2-3; a weak D match, TRBD2 (5 bases). V lost 0 bases and J lost 1, with 9 bases in between. Per germline, CDR1 SGHRS and CDR2 YFSETQ. The CDR3 is 15 amino acids. The chain's CDR3 is CASSLERVGTDTQYF. In DNA, the CDR3 is TGCGCCAGCAGCTTGGAGAGGGTCGGCACAGATACGCAGTATTTT.

At least ten counts were recorded for this clonotype. This chain connects TRBV4-1 to TRBJ1-1; no definite D call. Trimming cost V 8 bases and J 1 base, with 8 bases left between them. CDR3 length equals 12 residues. Germline CDR1 reads MGHRA; CDR2 reads YSYEKL. The CDR3 loop is CASSPGNTEAFF. The CDR3 coding sequence is TGCGCCAGCTCCCCCGGGAACACTGAAGCTTTCTTT.

The rearrangement joins TRBV7-9 to TRBJ2-2, with TRBD1 matching over 9 bases. Germline values: CDR1 SEHNR, CDR2 FQNEAQ (reference sequence). This CDR3 comprises 14 residues. V dropped 5 bases and J dropped 7; count of bases not matched to a gene: 5. The CDR3 sequence: CASSRTGGGGELFF. The CDR3 DNA reads TGTGCCAGCAGCCGAACAGGGGGCGGCGGGGAGCTGTTTTTT.

This chain links TRBV30 with TRBJ1-5; TRBD1 might be the D (5 bases). The CDR3 length is 16 residues. Germline loops: CDR1 GTSNPN, CDR2 SVGIG (reference sequence). V gave up 0 bases and J gave up 1 base, with 13 bases separating them. In DNA, the CDR3 is TGTGCCTGGAGTGTAAGAGGAGGGGTGAGCAATCAGCCCCAGCATTTT. It specifies CAWSVRGGVSNQPQHF.

This clonotype was observed at least ten times. V usage is TRBV4-1 and J usage is TRBJ2-1; the D gene is possibly TRBD2 (5 bases). Trimming pared 1 base from V and 2 bases from J, leaving 9 bases between. From germline, CDR1 is MGHRA and CDR2 YSYEKL. The CDR3 has 15 amino acids. CDR3 sequence: CASSQGELPYNEQFF. In nucleotides, the CDR3 is TGCGCCAGCAGCCAAGGGGAGCTTCCCTACAATGAGCAGTTCTTC.